This is a list of T cell receptor beta chains from one sample in a study of PD-1 blockade in classical Hodgkin lymphoma. TCRdb's table, derived via immunoSEQ multiplex PCR, lists solely in-frame clones and lacks some. The sample lists over 15,000 clones; over 75% were seen once. Sequenced sample: peripheral blood mononuclear cells (PBMCs). These receptors were collected from a human donor with classical Hodgkin lymphoma. Each CDR3 is given with its conserved first and last residue. The D gene is left open where the match is weak. Expanded clones are given a class, and other clones once, few, many or no size at all.

j_call: TRBJ1-1
d_call: NA
clone_size: NA
v_call: TRBV18
cdr3_nt: TGTGCCAGCGCATCAGGGGTTGGCTCGAACACTGAAGCTTTCTTT
cdr3_aa: CASASGVGSNTEAFF

j_call: TRBJ2-1
d_call: TRBD2
clone_size: NA
v_call: TRBV25-1
cdr3_nt: TGTGCCACCCACCCTCTCGGGGGTAGCGGGAGGGGGAATGAGCAGTTCTTC
cdr3_aa: CATHPLGGSGRGNEQFF

j_call: TRBJ2-7
d_call: TRBD2
clone_size: NA
v_call: TRBV7-3
cdr3_nt: TGTGCCAGCAGCGTGACTAGCGGAACCTACGAGCAGTACTTC
cdr3_aa: CASSVTSGTYEQYF

j_call: TRBJ2-1
d_call: NA
clone_size: once
v_call: TRBV28
cdr3_nt: TGTGCCAGCAGTTTGTTCAGGGTTCGTGAGCAGTTCTTC
cdr3_aa: CASSLFRVREQFF

j_call: TRBJ1-4
d_call: NA
clone_size: NA
v_call: TRBV10-1
cdr3_nt: TGCGCCAGCAGTGAGTCGTCCGCCGGGAGTGAAAAACTGTTTTTT
cdr3_aa: CASSESSAGSEKLFF

j_call: TRBJ2-7
d_call: TRBD2
clone_size: NA
v_call: TRBV4-1
cdr3_nt: TGCGCCAGCAGCCAAGAACGAGGGGATTGGCAGGTAGGAATAGCGGGGCACTACGAGCAGTACTTC
cdr3_aa: CASSQERGDWQVGIAGHYEQYF

j_call: TRBJ1-1
d_call: NA
clone_size: NA
v_call: TRBV30
cdr3_nt: TGTGCCTGGAGCGCCATGGGGAGCACTGAAGCTTTCTTT
cdr3_aa: CAWSAMGSTEAFF

j_call: TRBJ2-5
d_call: TRBD1
clone_size: NA
v_call: TRBV29-1
cdr3_nt: TGCAGCGGCAGGGGGCTCTACCAAGAGACCCAGTACTTC
cdr3_aa: CSGRGLYQETQYF

j_call: TRBJ2-7
d_call: NA
clone_size: NA
v_call: TRBV9
cdr3_nt: TGTGCCAGCAGCGTAGAGGACGTACCCTACGAGCAGTACTTC
cdr3_aa: CASSVEDVPYEQYF

j_call: TRBJ1-6
d_call: NA
clone_size: NA
v_call: TRBV11-2
cdr3_nt: TGTGCCAGCAGCTTAGTTGGGGACTCGGCCCTCCACTTT
cdr3_aa: CASSLVGDSALHF

j_call: TRBJ1-1
d_call: NA
clone_size: NA
v_call: TRBV18
cdr3_nt: TGTGCCAGCTCACGAGCGATTGGACTGAGTGAAGCTTTCTTT
cdr3_aa: CASSRAIGLSEAFF

j_call: TRBJ1-6
d_call: NA
clone_size: NA
v_call: TRBV7-9
cdr3_nt: TGTGCCAGCAGCTTGCAGGGAGAGAATTCACCCCTCCACTTT
cdr3_aa: CASSLQGENSPLHF

j_call: TRBJ1-4
d_call: NA
clone_size: NA
v_call: TRBV20-1
cdr3_nt: TGCAGTGCTAGTTGGAATGAAAAACTGTTTTTT
cdr3_aa: CSASWNEKLFF

j_call: TRBJ1-3
d_call: NA
clone_size: few
v_call: TRBV30
cdr3_nt: TGTGCCTGGAGTCCTCCGGGACCCAGAAACACCATATATTTT
cdr3_aa: CAWSPPGPRNTIYF

j_call: TRBJ1-1
d_call: NA
clone_size: NA
v_call: TRBV19
cdr3_nt: TGTGCCAGTAGTTTGGCTGTGAACACTGAAGCTTTCTTT
cdr3_aa: CASSLAVNTEAFF

j_call: TRBJ1-5
d_call: NA
clone_size: NA
v_call: TRBV5-1
cdr3_nt: TGCGCCAGCAGCCCGGATAGCAATCAGCCCCAGCATTTT
cdr3_aa: CASSPDSNQPQHF

j_call: TRBJ1-1
d_call: TRBD1
clone_size: NA
v_call: TRBV4-1
cdr3_nt: TGCGCCAGCAGCCTCCCGGACAGGCGGCCATCAAGGACTGAAGCTTTCTTT
cdr3_aa: CASSLPDRRPSRTEAFF

j_call: TRBJ1-1
d_call: NA
clone_size: NA
v_call: TRBV5-4
cdr3_nt: TGTGCCAGCAGGGGCGACGGCCCAGAAGCTTTCTTT
cdr3_aa: CASRGDGPEAFF

j_call: TRBJ2-3
d_call: TRBD2
clone_size: NA
v_call: TRBV10-3
cdr3_nt: TGTGCCATCAAAGGACTAGGAAGCACAGATACGCAGTATTTT
cdr3_aa: CAIKGLGSTDTQYF

j_call: TRBJ2-3
d_call: NA
clone_size: NA
v_call: TRBV5-6
cdr3_nt: TGTGCCAGCAGCCCTGGACAAACGAATACGCAGTATTTT
cdr3_aa: CASSPGQTNTQYF

j_call: TRBJ2-1
d_call: TRBD1
clone_size: once
v_call: TRBV10-1
cdr3_nt: TGCGCCAGCAGTGAACAGGGGAGCTCCTACAATGAGCAGTTCTTC
cdr3_aa: CASSEQGSSYNEQFF

j_call: TRBJ1-1
d_call: TRBD1
clone_size: NA
v_call: TRBV25-1
cdr3_nt: TGTGCCAGCAGTGCCTCGAGACAGGGAGAGACTGAAGCTTTCTTT
cdr3_aa: CASSASRQGETEAFF

j_call: TRBJ1-1
d_call: NA
clone_size: NA
v_call: TRBV6-5
cdr3_nt: TGTGCCAGCAGTTACCAGGCAGCTATAGGCACTGAAGCTTTCTTT
cdr3_aa: CASSYQAAIGTEAFF

j_call: TRBJ2-1
d_call: NA
clone_size: NA
v_call: TRBV25-1
cdr3_nt: TGTGCCAGCAGTGATCCACGGGGGCCGGGGGAGCAGTTCTTC
cdr3_aa: CASSDPRGPGEQFF

j_call: TRBJ2-1
d_call: NA
clone_size: NA
v_call: TRBV10-1
cdr3_nt: TGCGCCAGCAGTGATGATAGCGATTACAATGAGCAGTTCTTC
cdr3_aa: CASSDDSDYNEQFF

j_call: TRBJ2-7
d_call: TRBD2
clone_size: NA
v_call: TRBV7-2
cdr3_nt: TGTGCCAGCAGCTTAACTAGCGGGAGGGACGAGCAGTACTTC
cdr3_aa: CASSLTSGRDEQYF

j_call: TRBJ2-1
d_call: NA
clone_size: NA
v_call: TRBV6-5
cdr3_nt: TGTGCCAGCAGTTACTCGACGACCGATGAGCAGTTCTTC
cdr3_aa: CASSYSTTDEQFF

j_call: TRBJ2-2
d_call: TRBD1
clone_size: NA
v_call: TRBV30
cdr3_nt: TGTGCCTGGAGTGTACTAAGGACAGGGAACACCGGGGAGCTGTTTTTT
cdr3_aa: CAWSVLRTGNTGELFF

j_call: TRBJ1-5
d_call: NA
clone_size: NA
v_call: TRBV9
cdr3_nt: TGTGCCAGCAGCGTGACCTCGCATCAGCCCCAGCATTTT
cdr3_aa: CASSVTSHQPQHF

j_call: TRBJ1-1
d_call: NA
clone_size: NA
v_call: TRBV14
cdr3_nt: TGTGCCAGCAGCAGAAGAGGGAAATTGACCTTTTCCCCGCTGAACACTGAAGCTTTCTTT
cdr3_aa: CASSRRGKLTFSPLNTEAFF

j_call: TRBJ2-7
d_call: NA
clone_size: NA
v_call: TRBV29-1
cdr3_nt: TGCAGCGTTGCGGGAACCTCCTACGAGCAGTACTTC
cdr3_aa: CSVAGTSYEQYF

j_call: TRBJ1-6
d_call: NA
clone_size: NA
v_call: TRBV5-1
cdr3_nt: TGCGCCAGCAGCTTGGCCGGACGGTCACCCCTCCACTTT
cdr3_aa: CASSLAGRSPLHF

j_call: TRBJ1-1
d_call: NA
clone_size: NA
v_call: TRBV9
cdr3_nt: TGTGCCAGCAGCGTAGACTCGAACACTGAAGCTTTCTTT
cdr3_aa: CASSVDSNTEAFF

j_call: TRBJ1-2
d_call: NA
clone_size: NA
v_call: TRBV15
cdr3_nt: TGTGCCACCAGCAGAGGCTCGCCGAGGAGTTATGGCTACACCTTC
cdr3_aa: CATSRGSPRSYGYTF

j_call: TRBJ1-3
d_call: NA
clone_size: NA
v_call: TRBV30
cdr3_nt: TGTGCCTGGAAAGGCACGCGTCGTGGAAACACCATATATTTT
cdr3_aa: CAWKGTRRGNTIYF

j_call: TRBJ2-7
d_call: TRBD1
clone_size: NA
v_call: TRBV7-9
cdr3_nt: TGTGCCAGCAGTTCCCGGGGACAGACCTACGAGCAGTACTTC
cdr3_aa: CASSSRGQTYEQYF

j_call: TRBJ2-5
d_call: NA
clone_size: few
v_call: TRBV7-2
cdr3_nt: TGTGCCAGCAGCTCCAGGTTCGGGACCCAAGAGACCCAGTACTTC
cdr3_aa: CASSSRFGTQETQYF